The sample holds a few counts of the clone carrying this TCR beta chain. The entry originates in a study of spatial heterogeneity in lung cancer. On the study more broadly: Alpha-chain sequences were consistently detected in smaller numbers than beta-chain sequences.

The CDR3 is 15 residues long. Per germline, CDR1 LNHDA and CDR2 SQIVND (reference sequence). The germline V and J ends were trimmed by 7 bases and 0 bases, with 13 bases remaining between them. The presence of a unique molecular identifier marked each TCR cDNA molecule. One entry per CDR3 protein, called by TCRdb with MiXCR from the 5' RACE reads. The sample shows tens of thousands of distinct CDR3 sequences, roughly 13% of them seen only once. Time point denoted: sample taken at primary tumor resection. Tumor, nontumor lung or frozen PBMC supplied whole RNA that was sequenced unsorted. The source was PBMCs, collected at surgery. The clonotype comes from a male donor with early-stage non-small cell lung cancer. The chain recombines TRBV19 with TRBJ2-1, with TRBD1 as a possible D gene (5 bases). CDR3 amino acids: CASIPAGSSYNEQFF. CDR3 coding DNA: TGTGCCAGTATCCCCGCAGGGTCCTCCTACAATGAGCAGTTCTTC.